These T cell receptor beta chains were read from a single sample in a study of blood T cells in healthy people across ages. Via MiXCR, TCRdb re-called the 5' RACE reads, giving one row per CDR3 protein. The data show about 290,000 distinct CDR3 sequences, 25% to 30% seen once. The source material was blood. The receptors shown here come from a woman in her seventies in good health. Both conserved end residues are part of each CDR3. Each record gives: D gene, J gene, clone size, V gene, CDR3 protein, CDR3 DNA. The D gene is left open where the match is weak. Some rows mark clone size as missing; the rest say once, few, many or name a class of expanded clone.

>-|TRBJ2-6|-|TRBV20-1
CSAEVFSGANVLTF
TGCAGTGCGGAAGTGTTCTCTGGGGCCAACGTCCTGACTTTC
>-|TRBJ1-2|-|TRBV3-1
CASSQGPRGGGGYTF
TGTGCCAGCAGCCAAGGCCCCAGGGGAGGAGGGGGCTACACCTTC
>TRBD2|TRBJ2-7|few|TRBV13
CASRHSGTLSYEQYF
TGTGCCAGCAGGCATAGCGGGACGCTCTCCTACGAGCAGTACTTC
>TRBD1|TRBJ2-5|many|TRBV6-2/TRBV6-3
CASSYRDRQETQYF
TGTGCCAGCAGTTACAGGGACAGGCAAGAGACCCAGTACTTC
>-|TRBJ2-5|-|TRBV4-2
CASSQDPPKYSGETQYF
TGTGCCAGCAGCCAAGATCCCCCTAAGTACAGTGGGGAGACCCAGTACTTC
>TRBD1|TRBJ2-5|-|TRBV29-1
CSGNPGQGGTQYF
TGCAGCGGGAATCCGGGACAGGGAGGGACCCAGTACTTC
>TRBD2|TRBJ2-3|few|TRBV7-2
CASSLELAGAADTQYF
TGTGCCAGCAGCTTAGAGTTAGCGGGAGCAGCAGATACGCAGTATTTT
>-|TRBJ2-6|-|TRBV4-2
CASRVDRSSGANVLTF
TGTGCCAGCAGAGTTGACAGGTCGTCTGGGGCCAACGTCCTGACTTTC
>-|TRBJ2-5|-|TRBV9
CASSVAVSGNQETQYF
TGTGCCAGCAGCGTAGCTGTTAGCGGAAATCAAGAGACCCAGTACTTC
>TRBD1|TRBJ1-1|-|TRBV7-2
CASSLGGGQGASAFF
TGTGCCAGCAGCTTAGGAGGGGGACAGGGCGCGAGCGCTTTCTTT